Sequencing of this T cell receptor (beta chain) was carried out in a study of early T cells in non-severe SARS-CoV-2 infection. This clonotype has more than one count but fewer than ten. Researchers tagged individual cDNA molecules with unique molecular identifiers. TCRdb re-called the 5' RACE reads with MiXCR, one entry per CDR3 protein. The sample records about 48,000 distinct CDR3 sequences, 6.2% being singletons. The CDR3 has 16 residues. Germline values: CDR1 SGHRS, CDR2 YFSETQ. The V end lost 0 bases, the J end lost 1 base, and 12 bases lay between the germline ends. This sequence was found in an adult who was a healthcare worker with PCR-confirmed SARS-CoV-2 infection or an uninfected control (not recorded which). Sequenced here: whole blood, sampled at baseline. This rearrangement joins TRBV5-1 to TRBJ2-3; no clear D gene. The CDR3 DNA sequence: TGCGCCAGCAGCTTGGCCCATTCAACCCGCACAGATACGCAGTATTTT. This sequence encodes CASSLAHSTRTDTQYF.